Listed here are 10 T cell receptor beta chains from one sample, sequenced in a study of blood T cell repertoires in COVID-19. The repertoire was sequenced with immunoSEQ multiplex PCR; TCRdb's copy has only in-frame clones and lacks some. The table lists about 40,000 clones, approximately 90% of them singletons. Sample: peripheral blood. The receptors originated from a woman aged 30 to 39 in a cohort sampled during active COVID-19.

The chain links TRBV7-2 to TRBJ2-7; a weak D match, TRBD1 (5 bases). With 1 base removed from V and 5 bases from J, the gap between germline ends came to 9 bases. The CDR3 consists of 13 residues. Germline V CDR1 and CDR2: SGHTA, FQGNSA. The CDR3 reads CASSLGRGDEQYF. The CDR3 coding sequence is TGTGCCAGCAGCTTAGGAAGGGGCGACGAGCAGTACTTC.

This chain joins TRBV27 and TRBJ2-3; a weak D match, TRBD2 (5 bases). Germline CDR1 reads MNHEY; CDR2 reads SMNVEV (reference sequence). Trimming took 5 bases from V and 9 from J, leaving 15 bases between them. This CDR3 is built from 13 residues. The CDR3 region is CASSVSSGITQYF. As DNA, the CDR3 is TGTGCCAGCAGTGTCTCCTCCGGGATCACGCAGTATTTT.

The V and J genes are TRBV3-1 (or the pseudogene TRBV3-2) and TRBJ1-1; D possibly corresponds to TRBD1 (5 bases). Germline V CDR1 and CDR2: LGHDT, YNNKEL (reference sequence). The CDR3 runs to 14 residues. The V end was cut by 4 bases, the J end by 3 bases, with 12 bases between. This chain's CDR3 is CASSPGGRDTEAFF. In DNA form, the CDR3 reads TGTGCCAGCAGCCCCGGTGGCAGGGACACTGAAGCTTTCTTT.

The chain employs TRBV6-6 and TRBJ1-5; D ambiguous. Deletions cut 0 bases from V and 2 bases from J, with 5 bases between. Germline V CDR1 and CDR2: MNHNY, SVGAGI (reference sequence). This CDR3 region has 14 residues. The CDR3 loop is CASSYSGGNQPQHF. CDR3 bases: TGTGCCAGCAGTTACTCGGGCGGCAATCAGCCCCAGCATTTT.

This sequence joins TRBV7-2 and TRBJ2-7, with 9 bases that match TRBD1. The ends lost 6 bases at V and 0 bases at J; junction bases unmatched: 3. CDR1 SGHTA and CDR2 FQGNSA come from the germline V gene. The CDR3 is 14 amino acids. The CDR3 nucleotides are TGTGCCAGCAGTCCGACAGGGGGCTCCTACGAGCAGTACTTC. Its translation is CASSPTGGSYEQYF.

The CDR3: CASSLDRVSPEAFF. In nucleotides, the CDR3 is TGTGCCAGCAGTTTGGACAGGGTATCTCCTGAAGCTTTCTTT. This chain links TRBV28 with TRBJ1-1; 8 bases are a match to TRBD1. J gave up 6 bases and V 3 bases, and 6 bases lay outside the gene matches. This CDR3 has 14 amino acids. From germline, CDR1 is MDHEN and CDR2 SYDVKM.

As to this clone: Distinct nucleotide sequences in the sample also encode this CDR3. V and J are TRBV24-1 and TRBJ1-1; D gene ambiguous. This CDR3 region has 13 residues. Germline loops: CDR1 KGHDR, CDR2 SFDVKD. V gave up 3 bases and J gave up 5 bases, with 9 bases separating them. The CDR3, as DNA: TGTGCCACCAGTGATCTAAGCGGGACTGAAGCTTTCTTT. It encodes CATSDLSGTEAFF.

V usage is TRBV4-3 and J usage is TRBJ2-2; 11 bases align to TRBD2. In germline, CDR1 is LGHNA, CDR2 YSLEER. V lost 1 base to trimming and J lost 3 bases; unmatched junction nucleotides: 4. The CDR3 is 17 residues long. The CDR3 region has the DNA TGCGCCAGCAGCCAAGGCCTAGCGGGAGGCTACACCGGGGAGCTGTTTTTT. This gives the protein CASSQGLAGGYTGELFF.

This clone was seen just once. Relative to the germline gene, one junction end is altered; a read error may explain this. The CDR3 coding sequence is TGTGCCAGCAGTTTAGACAGGGGCTACGAGCAGTACTTC. Protein product: CASSLDRGYEQYF. The chain combines TRBV7-9 with TRBJ2-7, with TRBD1 matching 8 bases. From germline, CDR1 is SEHNR and CDR2 FQNEAQ (reference sequence). The length of the CDR3 is 13 residues.

Regarding this clone: At one end, the junction sequence differs from germline, possibly due to a read error. The V and J genes are TRBV7-7 and TRBJ1-5; 7 nucleotides agree with TRBD1. Per the germline V gene, CDR1 is SSHAT and CDR2 is FNYEAQ (reference sequence). The CDR3 sequence is 19 residues long. The DNA of the CDR3 is TGTGCTAGCAGCTTCGACAGGGCTGGGGAAACCGATAGCAATCAGCCCCAGCATTTT. This encodes CASSFDRAGETDSNQPQHF.